Described below is a single TCR beta chain sequence and its context. Its antigen is still unknown. The V gene lost 4 bases and the J gene lost 2 bases, with 11 bases spanning the gap. Germline V lookup: CDR1 GTSNPN, CDR2 SVGIG (reference sequence). This CDR3 is built from 14 residues. Produced via immunoSEQ multiplex PCR; TCRdb's table is partial and in-frame only. The data contain 9,000 to 10,000 clones, roughly 89% of them singletons. This sample was included in a study of immune evolution from preneoplasia to lung adenocarcinoma. Study background: HLA loss of heterozygosity: about 7% AIS, about 14% MIA, about 30% ADC, none AAH.

Regarding the study as a whole: T cell clonality was higher in KRAS-mutant than EGFR-mutant or wild-type nodules.

Each case's diagnosis was confirmed by two pathologists on H&E. V is TRBV30 and J is TRBJ1-4; tentatively, D is TRBD1 (5 bases). This TCR was recovered from a person aged 70 to 85 with invasive lung adenocarcinoma. Material for sequencing was FFPE invasive lung adenocarcinoma tissue. The CDR3 here is CAWMRKGTNEKLFF. In DNA, the CDR3 is TGTGCCTGGATGAGAAAGGGGACTAATGAAAAACTGTTTTTT.